This T cell receptor (beta chain) was captured in a study of blood T cell repertoires in COVID-19 (dated by TCRdb to 2018 to 2020). Background on the whole study: Collaborator samples came from the United States, Italy and Spain and covered acute and convalescent phases of COVID-19. The prospective study material was composed of cDNA or gDNA derived from T cells, B-cell-depleted T cells, or PBMCs. Subjects who had been exposed to COVID-19, were actively infected with it, or had recovered from it provided the deeply sampled blood TCRbeta repertoires that made up the dataset. The repertoires were made available in a free public database intended to serve as a resource for research on the immune response to SARS-CoV-2. The samples were drawn from two sources: the first 160 participants of the ongoing ImmuneRACE study, and fewer than 1,500 subjects contributed by 6 global collaborators. Nearly every sample came with metadata listing a de-identified subject ID, COVID-19 status, age in years and sex. Where available, HLA class I and class II types were obtained from metadata supplied by the sample provider rather than from assay-based typing. General conclusions and limits of the study: The quantity of clinical and demographic metadata differed by source and by participant and was supplied without curation.

CDR1 and CDR2 were assigned from the germline V gene as SGHTA and FQGNSA. CDR3 length: 12 amino acids, cysteine to phenylalanine. Only the CDR3 portion is preserved as DNA: 36 bases, with reading frame beginning at the first base. V is shortened by 1 base, J by 7 bases, and the region joining them spans 8 bases. Collaborating institutions collected whole blood in K2EDTA tubes following their own protocols. For TCRbeta analysis, collaborators shipped samples in one of three forms: frozen whole blood, isolated PBMCs, or DNA extracted from either of those sample types. To note about this clone: Its cognate antigen has yet to be identified. No base-level quality is on record; no much larger clone is a single base apart.

TCRbeta CDR3 regions were amplified from genomic DNA by means of the immunoSEQ Assay, a bias-controlled multiplex PCR. Turning to the authors' computational methods: Within the assay, amplification of reference gene primers was used to estimate how many nucleated cells each sample contained. Sequence reads were collapsed and filtered to measure the absolute abundance of every unique TCRbeta CDR3 rearrangement. For each sample, productive Simpson clonality was calculated as the square root of Simpson's diversity index over productive rearrangements. This immuneACCESS table, as held by TCRdb, lists in-frame sequences with V and J called but not all clones. Of the missing ones, under half trace to an unresolved V gene in checked studies; the others have no known cause. The V and J calls and clone size were taken over from that table, and D and trimming were inferred from the DNA. The sample table shows roughly 60,000 clones, and under 85% are seen once. About 4% of the sample rests with the top ten.

This clonotype was sampled from a woman aged 80 or over with acute or convalescent COVID-19. Sequencing input: peripheral blood. The chain couples TRBV7-2 to TRBJ2-7; the D gene remains uncertain. Here the CDR3 is given as CASSLETAEQYF. The nucleotide sequence is TGTGCCAGCAGCTTAGAAACCGCGGAGCAGTACTTC.